Listed below are T cell receptor beta chains from one sample, sequenced in a study of blood T cell repertoires in COVID-19. Repertoires were generated with immunoSEQ multiplex PCR, while TCRdb's copy carries only in-frame clones and drops some. The top ten hold about 2.5% of the sample, which has roughly 300,000 clones, 85% seen once. The sequenced sample consisted of PBMCs or T cells enriched from blood (not recorded which). The receptors were gathered from a woman aged 50 to 60 who had recovered from COVID-19. Each CDR3 is given with its conserved first and last residue. Each record gives: J gene, D gene, clone size, V gene, CDR3 protein, CDR3 DNA. D genes are given only for firm matches. Clone size is shown for a subset of rows, as once, few, many or a class of expanded clone.

>TRBJ1-1|-|-|TRBV19
CASSWTMNTEAFF
TGTGCCAGTAGCTGGACAATGAACACTGAAGCTTTCTTT
>TRBJ1-1|-|-|TRBV25-1
CASSELKRTEAFF
TGTGCCAGCAGTGAATTGAAACGGACTGAAGCTTTCTTT
>TRBJ1-6|TRBD1|few|TRBV7-9
CASSGDRGYNSPLHF
TGTGCCAGCAGCGGGGACAGGGGGTATAATTCACCCCTCCACTTT
>TRBJ2-6|-|few|TRBV9
CASSEQNRVGANVLTF
TGTGCCAGCAGCGAACAGAACAGGGTTGGGGCCAACGTCCTGACTTTC
>TRBJ2-3|-|-|TRBV4-2
CASSQDTSTDTQYF
TGTGCCAGCAGCCAAGATACGAGTACAGATACGCAGTATTTT
>TRBJ1-1|-|-|TRBV5-5
CASSLSMWNTEAFF
TGTGCCAGCAGCTTATCTATGTGGAACACTGAAGCTTTCTTT
>TRBJ1-1|TRBD1|once|TRBV5-4
CASSFYRGDTEAFF
TGTGCCAGCAGCTTTTACAGGGGAGACACTGAAGCTTTCTTT
>TRBJ2-7|TRBD2|-|TRBV3-1/TRBV3-2
CASSHSGLAGAYEQYF
TGTGCCAGCAGCCATTCGGGACTAGCGGGGGCCTACGAGCAGTACTTC
>TRBJ1-2|-|once|TRBV12-3/TRBV12-4
CASSLQGLGGYTF
TGTGCCAGCAGTTTACAGGGTCTGGGTGGCTACACCTTC
>TRBJ1-1|-|-|TRBV19
CASRFLGTEAFF
TGTGCCAGTAGGTTCCTCGGGACTGAAGCTTTCTTT
>TRBJ1-5|-|few|TRBV4-1
CASSQKENNQPQHF
TGCGCCAGCAGTCAGAAGGAGAACAATCAGCCCCAGCATTTT
>TRBJ2-1|TRBD2|-|TRBV7-9
CAFVMGQISGGTANEQFF
TGTGCCTTTGTAATGGGCCAGATAAGCGGGGGGACGGCTAATGAGCAGTTCTTC
>TRBJ1-1|TRBD1|-|TRBV4-1
CASSQVPGQGGYTEAFF
TGCGCCAGCAGCCAAGTCCCGGGACAGGGAGGTTACACTGAAGCTTTCTTT
>TRBJ2-3|TRBD2|-|TRBV25-1
CASRKAGRASDTQYF
TGTGCCAGCCGAAAGGCCGGGAGGGCCTCAGATACGCAGTATTTT
>TRBJ1-4|-|few|TRBV5-1
CASSLWPGRGEKLFF
TGCGCCAGCAGCTTGTGGCCCGGGAGGGGTGAAAAACTGTTTTTT
>TRBJ2-1|-|-|TRBV19
CASTSRYNEQFF
TGTGCCAGTACAAGCAGGTACAATGAGCAGTTCTTC
>TRBJ2-7|-|-|TRBV7-9
CASSTTGTYEQYF
TGTGCCAGCAGCACCACAGGGACCTACGAGCAGTACTTC
>TRBJ1-1|-|-|TRBV30
CAWSALGGRAFF
TGTGCCTGGAGTGCTCTGGGTGGGAGGGCTTTCTTT
>TRBJ1-2|-|-|TRBV27
CASSLSGRNYGYTF
TGTGCCAGCAGCTTGTCAGGGCGAAACTATGGCTACACCTTC
>TRBJ2-7|TRBD2|-|TRBV5-1
CASSFGSGRAYEQYF
TGCGCCAGCAGCTTCGGTAGCGGGAGGGCCTACGAGCAGTACTTC
>TRBJ1-1|TRBD1|-|TRBV5-5
CASSLEGQNWDTEAFF
TGTGCCAGCAGCTTAGAGGGACAGAACTGGGACACTGAAGCTTTCTTT
>TRBJ1-2|TRBD1|-|TRBV30
CAWSLGATGGCTF
TGTGCCTGGAGCCTCGGGGCGACAGGGGGTTGCACCTTC
>TRBJ2-7|TRBD2|-|TRBV7-6
CASSLFPSGSLNEQYF
TGTGCCAGCAGCTTATTTCCTAGCGGGAGTTTAAACGAGCAGTACTTC